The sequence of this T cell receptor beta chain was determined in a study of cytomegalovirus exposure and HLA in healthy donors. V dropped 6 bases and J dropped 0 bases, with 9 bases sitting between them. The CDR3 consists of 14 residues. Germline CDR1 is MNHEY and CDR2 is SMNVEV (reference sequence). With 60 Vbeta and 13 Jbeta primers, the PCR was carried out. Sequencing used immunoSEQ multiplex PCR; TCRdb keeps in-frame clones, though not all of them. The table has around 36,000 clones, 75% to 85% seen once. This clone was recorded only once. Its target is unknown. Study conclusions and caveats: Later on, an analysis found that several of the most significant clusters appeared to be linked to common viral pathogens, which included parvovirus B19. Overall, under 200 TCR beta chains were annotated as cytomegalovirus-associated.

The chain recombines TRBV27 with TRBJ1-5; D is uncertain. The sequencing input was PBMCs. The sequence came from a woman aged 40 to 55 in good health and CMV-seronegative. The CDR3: CASSRENSNQPQHF. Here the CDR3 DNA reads TGTGCCAGCAGCCGAGAGAATAGCAATCAGCCCCAGCATTTT.